Here is one T cell receptor beta chain with its context. Germline values: CDR1 SGDLS, CDR2 YYNGEE. There are 14 residues in the CDR3. V gave up 7 bases and J gave up 0 bases, with 11 bases separating them. Profiling relied on immunoSEQ multiplex PCR, and the TCRdb table lists in-frame clones only, not all of them. The sample holds about 5,100 clones, approximately 10% seen once. The entry originates in a study of tumour-infiltrating T cells in Burkitt lymphoma. About the research overall: Repertoire clonality predicted overall and progression-free survival.

The chain has TRBV9 and TRBJ1-5; D not certain. The receptor's source is a human donor with diffuse large B-cell lymphoma. The sequenced material came from tumor tissue. Written as DNA, the CDR3 is TGTGCCAGCGGAGCCGGGGATAGCAATCAGCCCCAGCATTTT. Its protein product is CASGAGDSNQPQHF. The complete variable domain, with remaining parts taken from reference TRBV9 and TRBJ1-5, reads DSGVTQTPKHLITATGQRVTLRCSPRSGDLSVYWYQQSLDQGLQFLIQYYNGEERAKGNILERFSAQQFPDLHSELNLSSLELGDSALYFCASGAGDSNQPQHFGDGTRLSIL.